This TCR beta chain is from a study of T cell repertoires in cytomegalovirus infection. On the study more broadly: Public TCR beta signatures indicated both CMV infection and matching HLA type. Study results and caveats: Summed public TCR beta family frequency identified CMV carriers bearing the relevant HLA. What dominated the ex vivo response were HLA-C-restricted CMV-specific TCR beta clonotypes.

Looked up from germline, CDR1 is LGHDT and CDR2 is YNNKEL (reference sequence). The CDR3 is 14 amino acids. Trimming stripped 4 bases from V and 8 bases from J, with 17 bases between. TCRdb ran MiXCR on the reads and lists one entry per CDR3 protein. This table holds around 530,000 distinct CDR3 sequences, 15% to 20% found once. This clonotype was detected once. Its antigen is still unknown. This TCR came from a human donor in good health (CMV status not recorded). Some clones in this sample may be carry-over from other donors' samples. The material sequenced was CD8+ T cells from PBMCs. The chain uses TRBV3-1 and TRBJ1-1, with D possibly matching TRBD1 (6 bases). CDR3: CASSLNRVTGEAFF. In DNA, the CDR3 is TGTGCCAGCAGCCTTAACAGGGTCACGGGCGAAGCTTTCTTT.